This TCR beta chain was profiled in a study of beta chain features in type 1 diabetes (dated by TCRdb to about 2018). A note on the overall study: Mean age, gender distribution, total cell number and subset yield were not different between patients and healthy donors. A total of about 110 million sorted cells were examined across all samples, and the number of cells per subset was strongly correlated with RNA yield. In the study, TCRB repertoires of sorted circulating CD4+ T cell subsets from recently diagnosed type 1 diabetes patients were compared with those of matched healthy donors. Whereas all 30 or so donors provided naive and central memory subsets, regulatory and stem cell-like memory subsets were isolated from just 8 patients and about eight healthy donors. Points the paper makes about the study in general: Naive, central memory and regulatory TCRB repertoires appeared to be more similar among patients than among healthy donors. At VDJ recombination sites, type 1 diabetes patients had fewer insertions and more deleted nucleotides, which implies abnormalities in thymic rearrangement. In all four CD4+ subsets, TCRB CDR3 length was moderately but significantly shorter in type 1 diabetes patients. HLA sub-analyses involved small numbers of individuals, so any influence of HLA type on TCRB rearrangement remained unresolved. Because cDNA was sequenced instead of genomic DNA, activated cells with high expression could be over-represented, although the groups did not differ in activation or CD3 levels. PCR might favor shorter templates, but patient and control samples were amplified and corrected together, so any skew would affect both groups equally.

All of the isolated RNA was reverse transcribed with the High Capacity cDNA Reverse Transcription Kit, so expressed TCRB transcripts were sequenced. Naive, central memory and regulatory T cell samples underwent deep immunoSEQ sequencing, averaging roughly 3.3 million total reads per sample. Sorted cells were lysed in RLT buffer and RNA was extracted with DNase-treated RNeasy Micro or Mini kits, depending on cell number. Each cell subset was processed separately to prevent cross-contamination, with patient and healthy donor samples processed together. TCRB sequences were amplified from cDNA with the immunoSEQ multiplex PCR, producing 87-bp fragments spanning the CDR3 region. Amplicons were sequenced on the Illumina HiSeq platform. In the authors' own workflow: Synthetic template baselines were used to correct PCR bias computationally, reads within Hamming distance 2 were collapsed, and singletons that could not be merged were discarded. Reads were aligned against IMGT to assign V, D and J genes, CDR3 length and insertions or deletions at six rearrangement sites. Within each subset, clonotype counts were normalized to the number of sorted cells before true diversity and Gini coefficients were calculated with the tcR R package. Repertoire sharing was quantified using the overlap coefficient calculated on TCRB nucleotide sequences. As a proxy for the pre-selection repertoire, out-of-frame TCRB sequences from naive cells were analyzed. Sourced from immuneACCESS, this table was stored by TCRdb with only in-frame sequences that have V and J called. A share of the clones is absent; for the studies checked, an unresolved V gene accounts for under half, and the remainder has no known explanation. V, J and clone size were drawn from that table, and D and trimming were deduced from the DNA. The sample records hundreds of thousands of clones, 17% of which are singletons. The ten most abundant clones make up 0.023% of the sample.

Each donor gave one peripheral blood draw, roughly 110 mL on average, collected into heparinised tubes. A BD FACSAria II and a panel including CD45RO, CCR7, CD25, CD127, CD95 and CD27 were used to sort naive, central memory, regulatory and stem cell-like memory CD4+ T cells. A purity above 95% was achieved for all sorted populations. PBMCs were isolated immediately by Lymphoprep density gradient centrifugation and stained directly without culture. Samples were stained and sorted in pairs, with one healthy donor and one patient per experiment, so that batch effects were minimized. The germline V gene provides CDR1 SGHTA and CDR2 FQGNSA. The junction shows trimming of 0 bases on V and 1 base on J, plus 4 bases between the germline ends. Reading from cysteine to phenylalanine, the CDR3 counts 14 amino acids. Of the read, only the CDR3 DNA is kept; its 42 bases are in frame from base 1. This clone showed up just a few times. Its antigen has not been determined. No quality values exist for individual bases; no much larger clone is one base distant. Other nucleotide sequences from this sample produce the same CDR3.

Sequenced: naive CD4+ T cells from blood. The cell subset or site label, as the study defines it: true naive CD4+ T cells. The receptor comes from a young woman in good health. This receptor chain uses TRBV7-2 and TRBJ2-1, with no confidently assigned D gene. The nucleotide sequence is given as TGTGCCAGCAGCTTAGCGGCTTCCTACAATGAGCAGTTCTTC. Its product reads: CASSLAASYNEQFF.